This TCR beta chain originates from a study of tumor and adjacent non-tumor tissue in lung cancer. Study context: Patients comprised 12 adenocarcinoma, a couple of squamous cell carcinoma and 1 small cell lung cancer.

This sample's RNA came from whole unsorted tissue. Only a few counts were recorded for this clonotype. J gave up 4 bases and V 0 bases, and 3 bases lay outside the gene matches. CDR1 is MNHEY and CDR2 is SVGEGT in the germline V gene. The CDR3 is made up of 16 amino acids. The library came from three nested PCR rounds adapted from ARM-PCR protocols. TCRdb redid the calling of the multiplex PCR reads with MiXCR, one entry per CDR3 protein. In the table there are 65,000 to 70,000 distinct CDR3 sequences, roughly 56% of which are singletons. The material sequenced was lung tumor tissue. The J gene is TRBJ2-3, the V gene TRBV6-2 or TRBV6-3, with 11 bases identical to TRBD1. This receptor was identified in a man aged 50-60 years with non-small cell lung cancer. The CDR3 protein is CASSYSGTGGADTQYF. The CDR3 nucleotides are TGTGCCAGCAGTTACTCTGGGACAGGGGGAGCAGATACGCAGTATTTT.